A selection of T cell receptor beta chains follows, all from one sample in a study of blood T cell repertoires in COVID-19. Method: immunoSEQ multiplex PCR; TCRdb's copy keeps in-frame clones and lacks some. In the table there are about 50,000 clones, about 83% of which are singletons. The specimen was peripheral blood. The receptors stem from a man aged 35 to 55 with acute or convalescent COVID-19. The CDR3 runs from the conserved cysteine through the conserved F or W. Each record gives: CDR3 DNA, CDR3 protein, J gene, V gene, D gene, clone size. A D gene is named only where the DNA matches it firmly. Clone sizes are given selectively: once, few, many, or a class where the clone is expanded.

TGTGCCAGCAGTAAACCGGGACAGGGAGGCACTGAAGCTTTCTTT CASSKPGQGGTEAFF TRBJ1-1 TRBV28 TRBD1 -
TGTGCCAGCAGCCAACGCCGACAGCCGTGGGGTGAAAAACTGTTTTTT CASSQRRQPWGEKLFF TRBJ1-4 TRBV5-6 - once
TGTGCCAGCTCACCTTCGGACAGTCGGGGCTACACCTTC CASSPSDSRGYTF TRBJ1-2 TRBV18 - -
TGTGCCAGCTCAAGCCGTAACTATGGCTACACCTTC CASSSRNYGYTF TRBJ1-2 TRBV2 - -
TGTGCCAGCAGCGACTCGTTCACAGATACGCAGTATTTT CASSDSFTDTQYF TRBJ2-3 TRBV11-2 - -
TGTGCCAGCAGCTTGAGGACAGGCTTGGGATCTGGAAACACCATATATTTT CASSLRTGLGSGNTIYF TRBJ1-3 TRBV5-5 TRBD1 few
TGCAGCGTTCAGACCGGGACAGCCGCGAACACCGGGGAGCTGTTTTTT CSVQTGTAANTGELFF TRBJ2-2 TRBV29-1 TRBD1 once
TGTGCCAGCTCAAGAGGGACAGGCAGCAATCAGCCCCAGCATTTT CASSRGTGSNQPQHF TRBJ1-5 TRBV18 TRBD1 few
TGTGCCAGCAGTATACAGGGTTTGGGCACTGAAGCTTTCTTT CASSIQGLGTEAFF TRBJ1-1 TRBV6-6 - -
TGTGCCTGGAGTCACAGCTCCTACGAGCAGTACTTC CAWSHSSYEQYF TRBJ2-7 TRBV30 - -
TGCGCCAGCAGTCTAGGAAGTGGGAGCACAGATACGCAGTATTTT CASSLGSGSTDTQYF TRBJ2-3 TRBV5-1 - -
TGTGCCAGCCGTGACAGGGCGAACACTGAAGCTTTCTTT CASRDRANTEAFF TRBJ1-1 TRBV19 TRBD1 -
TGTGCCAGTAGTATCGGCGGGGATAGCAATCAGCCCCAGCATTTT CASSIGGDSNQPQHF TRBJ1-5 TRBV19 - -
TGCGCCAGCAGCTACTACGGGTACGAGCAGTACTTC CASSYYGYEQYF TRBJ2-7 TRBV5-1 - -
TGTGCCACCAGCAGACCCTACCTGCGGGACCAAGAGACCCAGTACTTC CATSRPYLRDQETQYF TRBJ2-5 TRBV15 - few
TGCGCCAGCAGCCCCAGGACAGGGTTCTACGAGCAGTACTTC CASSPRTGFYEQYF TRBJ2-7 TRBV5-1 TRBD1 once
TGTGCCAGCGGACAGGGGTCGGTGGATAATTCACCCCTCCACTTT CASGQGSVDNSPLHF TRBJ1-6 TRBV6-5 TRBD1 -
TGCGCCAGCAGCCGGGACTTGTCCTACGAGCAGTACTTC CASSRDLSYEQYF TRBJ2-7 TRBV5-1 - -
TGTGCCAGCAGCTTTAAGGGGGCGAACACTGAAGCTTTCTTT CASSFKGANTEAFF TRBJ1-1 TRBV5-6 TRBD1 -
TGTGCCAGCAGCTTAGAGGGTCCGGGTGGAGGAAACACCATATATTTT CASSLEGPGGGNTIYF TRBJ1-3 TRBV11-2 - -
TGTGCCAGCAGCGACGGGGGGGCTAGGACCGGGGAGCTGTTTTTT CASSDGGARTGELFF TRBJ2-2 TRBV2 TRBD2 once
TGCAGTGCTTCAGAAATTGCTGAAGCTTTCTTT CSASEIAEAFF TRBJ1-1 TRBV20-1 - -
TGTGCCAGCAGTCGCAATGAGGACATTTACAATGAGCAGTTCTTC CASSRNEDIYNEQFF TRBJ2-1 TRBV3-1/TRBV3-2 - medium-sized
TGTGCCAGCAGCCTACGGACAGCCTTTACCGGGGCCAACGTCCTGACTTTC CASSLRTAFTGANVLTF TRBJ2-6 TRBV3-1/TRBV3-2 - medium-sized
TGTGCCAGAAGTCGTGGTCGGACATGTCATGGCTACACCTTC CARSRGRTCHGYTF TRBJ1-2 TRBV7-5 - -
TGTGCCAGCAGCGTACTTTGGGAGACGGATACGCAGTATTTT CASSVLWETDTQYF TRBJ2-3 TRBV14 - -
TGTGCCAGCAGCAAATGTACTCCTAGTGGGGGGGCTCGGCGCACCGGGGAGCTGTTTTTT CASSKCTPSGGARRTGELFF TRBJ2-2 TRBV21-1 - -
TGTGCCACCAGTGATTCCGGGACAGGGGCCTCTGGGGCCAACGTCCTGACTTTC CATSDSGTGASGANVLTF TRBJ2-6 TRBV24-1 TRBD1 few
TGTGCCAGCAGCCCAGCGGACAGCGGAAACACCATATATTTT CASSPADSGNTIYF TRBJ1-3 TRBV7-6 - -
TGCGCCAGCAGTCTAGAACAGGGGATGGCCGGGGAGCTGTTTTTT CASSLEQGMAGELFF TRBJ2-2 TRBV5-1 TRBD1 -
TGTGCCTGCGACAGAGTAAAGTATGGCTACACCTTC CACDRVKYGYTF TRBJ1-2 TRBV30 - -
TGTGCCAGCAGTTTCCGACAGTGGAATGAAAAACTGTTTTTT CASSFRQWNEKLFF TRBJ1-4 TRBV27 - few
TGTGCCAGCAGTCCTTCTGATCCAGGGTTTTCGTTTGGCGAGCAGTACTTC CASSPSDPGFSFGEQYF TRBJ2-7 TRBV27 - -
TGTGCCAGCATCCGGGATGGACAGGGGGGGCAGCCCCAGCATTTT CASIRDGQGGQPQHF TRBJ1-5 TRBV6-5 TRBD1 once
TGTGCCAGCAGCCCGGACAGGCGGTTAGATACGCAGTATTTT CASSPDRRLDTQYF TRBJ2-3 TRBV2 TRBD1 -
TGTGCCAGCAGTTCCCGCGGGGGCACCGGGGAGCTGTTTTTT CASSSRGGTGELFF TRBJ2-2 TRBV27 TRBD2 -
TGTGCCAGCAGCCCGGGACAGGGTGTAAGCGGCTACACCTTC CASSPGQGVSGYTF TRBJ1-2 TRBV5-8 TRBD1 -
TGTGCCTGGAGTGTACAGGGATCTTCACCCCTCCACTTT CAWSVQGSSPLHF TRBJ1-6 TRBV30 - -
TGTGCCAGCAGCCAAGCAACGGGGGGGCGTGGAAACACCATATATTTT CASSQATGGRGNTIYF TRBJ1-3 TRBV14 - -
TGCGCCAGCAATAGTAATTCACCCCTCCACTTT CASNSNSPLHF TRBJ1-6 TRBV5-1 - -
TGTGCCAGCAGGCGGGATAGGGACCCCAAAAACATTCAGTACTTC CASRRDRDPKNIQYF TRBJ2-4 TRBV6-5 - -
TGTGCCTGCGGACAGTCATACTCTGGAAACACCATATATTTT CACGQSYSGNTIYF TRBJ1-3 TRBV30 - -
TGTGCCAGCAGCGTAGCTCAAGGGACAGGGGAAAATGAAAAACTGTTTTTT CASSVAQGTGENEKLFF TRBJ1-4 TRBV9 TRBD1 -
TGTGCCAGCTCTAACTCTGGGGCCAACGTCCTGACTTTC CASSNSGANVLTF TRBJ2-6 TRBV25-1 - -
TGTGCCAGCAGCCGCGGGAGCTTGGGCGAGCAGTACTTC CASSRGSLGEQYF TRBJ2-7 TRBV11-2 TRBD2 few
TGCGCCAGCAGCTTGGGTGGACGGGCTAGCGGGGACAATGAGCAGTTCTTC CASSLGGRASGDNEQFF TRBJ2-1 TRBV5-1 TRBD2 -
TGTGCCAGCAGCTTAGAGGGACAGGGGGCGGTCCAGCCCCAGCATTTT CASSLEGQGAVQPQHF TRBJ1-5 TRBV7-9 TRBD1 -
TGTGCCAGCAGCCAAGGAACCGCGGGGAACTATGGCTACACCTTC CASSQGTAGNYGYTF TRBJ1-2 TRBV3-1/TRBV3-2 - -
TGTGCCAGCAGCCCGGGACAGAATCAGCCCCAGCATTTT CASSPGQNQPQHF TRBJ1-5 TRBV5-4 TRBD1 few
TGCGCCAGCAGCCCGGGACAGGGGGCTAGAACTAATGAAAAACTGTTTTTT CASSPGQGARTNEKLFF TRBJ1-4 TRBV4-1 TRBD1 -
TGCGCCAGCAGCCCCGGACAAACAGCTAATGAAAAACTGTTTTTT CASSPGQTANEKLFF TRBJ1-4 TRBV5-1 - few
TGTGCCAGCAGCCGGGACAGGGCGAAGGATACGCAGTATTTT CASSRDRAKDTQYF TRBJ2-3 TRBV14 TRBD1 -
TGTGCCAGCAGTGAAACCAACGTGGTTAGAGAGCAGTACTTC CASSETNVVREQYF TRBJ2-7 TRBV2 - few